The sample holds a few counts of the clone carrying this T cell receptor beta chain. This entry belongs to a study of T cells in Graves' hyperthyroidism and ophthalmopathy. RNA transcripts provided the source from which TCR beta CDR3 regions were amplified. TCR CDR3 regions were first amplified by RT-PCR with HTBI primers. MiXCR, run by TCRdb on the multiplex PCR reads, gives a single entry per CDR3 protein. The sample yields hundreds of thousands of distinct CDR3 sequences, roughly an eighth seen once. CDR1 LNHDA and CDR2 SQIVND come from the germline V gene (reference sequence). The CDR3 extends over 17 amino acids. The J segment lost 1 base and the V segment lost 5 bases, leaving 10 bases of the junction unmatched.

The sample consisted of blood. This clonotype was obtained from a woman under 30 with Graves' hyperthyroidism. The gene calls are TRBV19 and TRBJ2-2; 7 bases match TRBD1. The CDR3 bases are TGTGCCAGTAGTGTAAGACAGGGATTGATGAACACCGGGGAGCTGTTTTTT. Its translation: CASSVRQGLMNTGELFF.